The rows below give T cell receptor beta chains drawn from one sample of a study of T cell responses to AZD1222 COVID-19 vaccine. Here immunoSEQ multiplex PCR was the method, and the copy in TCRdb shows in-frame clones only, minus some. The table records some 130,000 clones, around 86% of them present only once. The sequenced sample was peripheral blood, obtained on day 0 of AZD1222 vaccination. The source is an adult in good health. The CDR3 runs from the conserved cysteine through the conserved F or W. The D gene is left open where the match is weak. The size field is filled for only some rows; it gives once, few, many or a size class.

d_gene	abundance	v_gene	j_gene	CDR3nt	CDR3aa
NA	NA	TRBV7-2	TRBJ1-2	TGTGCCAGCACCCTTTCGGGTAACTATGGCTACACCTTC	CASTLSGNYGYTF
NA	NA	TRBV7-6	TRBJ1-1	TGTGCCAGCAGCTTAGACGCAGGGCGGAACACTGAAGCTTTCTTT	CASSLDAGRNTEAFF
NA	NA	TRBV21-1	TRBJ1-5	TGTGCCAGCACCGAAGGGGGGCGAGGGGGCAATCAGCCCCAGCATTTT	CASTEGGRGGNQPQHF
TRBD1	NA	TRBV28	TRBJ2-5	TGTGCCAGCAGTCCCAGGGGGTGGGAGACCCAGTACTTC	CASSPRGWETQYF
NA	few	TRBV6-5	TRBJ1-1	TGTGCCAGCATGGCGGTCTTAGCTGAAGCTTTCTTT	CASMAVLAEAFF
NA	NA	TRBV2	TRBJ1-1	TGTGCCAGATCAGCGGCGGAGAACACTGAAGCTTTCTTT	CARSAAENTEAFF
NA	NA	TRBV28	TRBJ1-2	TGTGCCAGCACCTCGGCGAACTATGGCTACACCTTC	CASTSANYGYTF
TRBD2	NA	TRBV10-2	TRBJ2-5	TGCGCCAGACGGGACTACCCACAAGAGACCCAGTACTTC	CARRDYPQETQYF
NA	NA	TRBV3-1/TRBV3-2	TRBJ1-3	TGTGCCAGCAGCCAGCGCTTGGGAAACACCATATATTTT	CASSQRLGNTIYF
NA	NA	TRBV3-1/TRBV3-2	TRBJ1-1	TGTGCCAGCAGCCGGGGGATTGGCACTGAAGCTTTCTTT	CASSRGIGTEAFF
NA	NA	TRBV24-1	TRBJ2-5	TGTGCCACCAGTGATCCCAACAGGGTGCAGGGGGAGACCCAGTACTTC	CATSDPNRVQGETQYF
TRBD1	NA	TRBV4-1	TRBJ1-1	TGCGCCAGCAGCCAAGACCGGGACAGGTTATTAGCTTTCTTT	CASSQDRDRLLAFF
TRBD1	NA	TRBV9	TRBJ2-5	TGTGCCAGCAGTCGCCTACGACAGGGAGCGACAGCCCAGTACTTC	CASSRLRQGATAQYF
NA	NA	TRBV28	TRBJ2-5	TGTGCCAGCAGTTTAAATCAGGAGACCCAGTACTTC	CASSLNQETQYF
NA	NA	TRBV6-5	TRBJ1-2	TGTGCCAGCAGTTACCAGGCAGGGAAGGATGGCTACACCTTC	CASSYQAGKDGYTF
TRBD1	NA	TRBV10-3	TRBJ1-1	TGTGCCATCAGTGGCGAGGACAGGGGGCCTACTAACACTGAAGCTTTCTTT	CAISGEDRGPTNTEAFF
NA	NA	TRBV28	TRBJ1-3	TGTGCCAGCAAGGAAGCGGGGGCGGGAAACACCATATATTTT	CASKEAGAGNTIYF
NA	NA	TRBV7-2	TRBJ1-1	TGTGCCAGCAGCTTAGTCTGGGACACTTACACTGAAGCTTTCTTT	CASSLVWDTYTEAFF
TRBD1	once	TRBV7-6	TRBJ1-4	TGTGCCAGCAGCTTAGCCGGGACAGGGGAGATGAAACTGTTTTTT	CASSLAGTGEMKLFF
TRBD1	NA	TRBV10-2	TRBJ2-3	TGCGCCAGCAATAAGCCGGGACAGGGGTCAGATACGCAGTATTTT	CASNKPGQGSDTQYF
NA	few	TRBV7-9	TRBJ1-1	TGTGCCAGCAGCTCAGGACCGGGGGGGCTGAACACTGAAGCTTTCTTT	CASSSGPGGLNTEAFF
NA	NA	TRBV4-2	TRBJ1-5	TGTGCCAGCAGCCAAGAATTCGGCAATCAGCCCCAGCATTTT	CASSQEFGNQPQHF
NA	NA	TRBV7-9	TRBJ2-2	TGTGCCAGCAGCTTAGAACAGCTCACCGGGGAGCTGTTTTTT	CASSLEQLTGELFF
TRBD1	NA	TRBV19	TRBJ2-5	TGTGCCAGTAGTATCGGTGGGACAGGGGAAGAGACCCAGTACTTC	CASSIGGTGEETQYF
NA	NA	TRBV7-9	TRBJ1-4	TGTGCCAGCAGCTTATGGGCGCAGGCAACCATCCAGGCTAATGAAAAACTGTTTTTT	CASSLWAQATIQANEKLFF
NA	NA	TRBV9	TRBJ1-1	TGTGCCAGCACCCCCCGCCTGACTCGGAACACTGAAGCTTTCTTT	CASTPRLTRNTEAFF
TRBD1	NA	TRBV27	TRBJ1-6	TGTGCCAGCAGTTTAATAGGGACAGGGTATTCACCCCTCCACTTT	CASSLIGTGYSPLHF
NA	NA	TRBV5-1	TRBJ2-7	TGCGCCAGCAGCATCCATGAGGAGCAGTACTTC	CASSIHEEQYF